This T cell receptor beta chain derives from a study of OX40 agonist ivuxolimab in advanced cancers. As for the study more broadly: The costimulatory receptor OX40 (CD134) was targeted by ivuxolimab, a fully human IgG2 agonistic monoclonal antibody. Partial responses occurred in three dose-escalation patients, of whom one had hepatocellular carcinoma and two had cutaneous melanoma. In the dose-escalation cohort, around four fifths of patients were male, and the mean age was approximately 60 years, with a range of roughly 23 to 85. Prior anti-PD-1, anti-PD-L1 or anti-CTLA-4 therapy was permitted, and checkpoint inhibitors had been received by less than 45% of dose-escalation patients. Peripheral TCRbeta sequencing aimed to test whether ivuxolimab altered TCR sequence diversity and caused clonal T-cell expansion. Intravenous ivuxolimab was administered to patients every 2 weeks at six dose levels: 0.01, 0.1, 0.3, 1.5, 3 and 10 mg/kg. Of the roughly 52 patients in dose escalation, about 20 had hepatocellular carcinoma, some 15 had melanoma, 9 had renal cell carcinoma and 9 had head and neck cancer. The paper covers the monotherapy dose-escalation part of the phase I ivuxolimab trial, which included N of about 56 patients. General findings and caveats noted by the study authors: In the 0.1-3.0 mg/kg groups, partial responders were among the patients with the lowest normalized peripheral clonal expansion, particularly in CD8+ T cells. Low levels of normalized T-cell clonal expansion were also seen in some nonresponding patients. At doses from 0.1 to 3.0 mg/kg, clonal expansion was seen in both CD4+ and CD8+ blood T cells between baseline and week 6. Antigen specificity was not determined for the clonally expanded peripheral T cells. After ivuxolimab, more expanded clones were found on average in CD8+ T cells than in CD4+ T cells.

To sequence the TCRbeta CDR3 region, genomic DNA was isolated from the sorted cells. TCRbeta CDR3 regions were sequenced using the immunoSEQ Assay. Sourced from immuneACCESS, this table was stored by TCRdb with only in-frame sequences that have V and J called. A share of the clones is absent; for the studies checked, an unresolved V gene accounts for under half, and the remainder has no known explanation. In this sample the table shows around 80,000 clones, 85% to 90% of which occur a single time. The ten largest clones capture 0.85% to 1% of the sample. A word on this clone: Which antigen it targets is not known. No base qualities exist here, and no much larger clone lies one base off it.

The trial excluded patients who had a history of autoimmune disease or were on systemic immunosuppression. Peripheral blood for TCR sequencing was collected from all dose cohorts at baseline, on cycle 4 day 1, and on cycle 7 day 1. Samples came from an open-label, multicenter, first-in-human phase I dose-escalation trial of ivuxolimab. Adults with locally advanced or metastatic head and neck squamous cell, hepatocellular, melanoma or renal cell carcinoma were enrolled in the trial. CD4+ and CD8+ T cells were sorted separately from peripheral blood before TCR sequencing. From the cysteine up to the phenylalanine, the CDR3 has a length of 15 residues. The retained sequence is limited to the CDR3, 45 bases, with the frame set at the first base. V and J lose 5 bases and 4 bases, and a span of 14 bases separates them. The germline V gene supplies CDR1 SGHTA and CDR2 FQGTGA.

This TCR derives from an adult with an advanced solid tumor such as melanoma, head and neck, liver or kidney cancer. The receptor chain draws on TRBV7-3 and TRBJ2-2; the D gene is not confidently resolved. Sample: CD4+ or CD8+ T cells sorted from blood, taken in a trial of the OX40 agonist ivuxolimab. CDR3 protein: CASSPGSLSTGELFF. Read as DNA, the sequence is TGTGCCAGCAGCCCCGGGTCACTCAGCACCGGGGAGCTGTTTTTT.